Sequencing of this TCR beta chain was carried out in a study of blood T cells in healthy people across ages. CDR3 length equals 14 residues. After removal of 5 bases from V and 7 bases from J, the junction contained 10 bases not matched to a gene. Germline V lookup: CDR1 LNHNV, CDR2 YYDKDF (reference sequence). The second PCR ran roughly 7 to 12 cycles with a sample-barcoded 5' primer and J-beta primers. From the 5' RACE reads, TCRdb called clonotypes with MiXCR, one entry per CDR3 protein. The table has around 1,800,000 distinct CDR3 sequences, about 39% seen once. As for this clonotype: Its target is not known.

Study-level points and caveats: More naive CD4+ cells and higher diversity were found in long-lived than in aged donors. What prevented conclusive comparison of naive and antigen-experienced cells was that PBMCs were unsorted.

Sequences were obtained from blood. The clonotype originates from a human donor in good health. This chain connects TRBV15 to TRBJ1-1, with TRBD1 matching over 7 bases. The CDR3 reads CATSPRRGQGEAFF. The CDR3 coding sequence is TGTGCCACCAGCCCACGAAGGGGGCAGGGTGAAGCTTTCTTT.